This T cell receptor (beta chain) came from a study of CD8 T cells in ankylosing spondylitis. Libraries for TCR beta were made by quantitative 5'-RACE with molecular barcodes. Each CDR3 protein gets one entry after TCRdb re-called the 5' RACE reads with MiXCR. Altogether around 150,000 distinct CDR3 sequences are present, under 45% being singletons, with the ten largest covering roughly 15%. Study results and limitations: Within matched ankylosing spondylitis synovial fluid, disease-linked clones were reportedly significantly enriched. Relatively scarce in peripheral blood, disease-linked clones were CD8+. Prior work had noted some motif variants in reactive arthritis blood and synovial fluid.

The CDR3 is 16 residues long. V lost 0 bases to trimming and J lost 3 bases; unmatched junction nucleotides: 6. Per the germline V gene, CDR1 is ENHRY and CDR2 is SYGVKD. This clonotype was seen just once. Its antigen is currently unknown. The TCR comes from a male donor with ankylosing spondylitis. The specimen sequenced was synovial fluid, either unsorted or a sorted T cell fraction (not recorded which). This chain uses TRBV10-3 with TRBJ2-5; TRBD2 aligns across 8 bases. The DNA of the CDR3 is TGTGCCATCAGTGAGTCAGGGACTAGGGGCGAAGAGACCCAGTACTTC. Protein: CAISESGTRGEETQYF.